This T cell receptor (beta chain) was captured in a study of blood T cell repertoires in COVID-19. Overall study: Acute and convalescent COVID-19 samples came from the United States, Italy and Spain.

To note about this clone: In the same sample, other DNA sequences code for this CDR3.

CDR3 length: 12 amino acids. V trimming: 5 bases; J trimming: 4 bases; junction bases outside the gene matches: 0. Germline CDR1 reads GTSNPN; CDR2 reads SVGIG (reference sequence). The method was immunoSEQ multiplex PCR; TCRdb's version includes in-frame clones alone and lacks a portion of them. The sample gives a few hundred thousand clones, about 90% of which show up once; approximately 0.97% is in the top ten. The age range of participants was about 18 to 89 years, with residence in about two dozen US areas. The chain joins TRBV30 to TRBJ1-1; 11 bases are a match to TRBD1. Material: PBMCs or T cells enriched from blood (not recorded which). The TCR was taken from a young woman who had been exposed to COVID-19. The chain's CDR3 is CAWGTGGTEAFF. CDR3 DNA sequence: TGTGCCTGGGGGACAGGGGGCACTGAAGCTTTCTTT.